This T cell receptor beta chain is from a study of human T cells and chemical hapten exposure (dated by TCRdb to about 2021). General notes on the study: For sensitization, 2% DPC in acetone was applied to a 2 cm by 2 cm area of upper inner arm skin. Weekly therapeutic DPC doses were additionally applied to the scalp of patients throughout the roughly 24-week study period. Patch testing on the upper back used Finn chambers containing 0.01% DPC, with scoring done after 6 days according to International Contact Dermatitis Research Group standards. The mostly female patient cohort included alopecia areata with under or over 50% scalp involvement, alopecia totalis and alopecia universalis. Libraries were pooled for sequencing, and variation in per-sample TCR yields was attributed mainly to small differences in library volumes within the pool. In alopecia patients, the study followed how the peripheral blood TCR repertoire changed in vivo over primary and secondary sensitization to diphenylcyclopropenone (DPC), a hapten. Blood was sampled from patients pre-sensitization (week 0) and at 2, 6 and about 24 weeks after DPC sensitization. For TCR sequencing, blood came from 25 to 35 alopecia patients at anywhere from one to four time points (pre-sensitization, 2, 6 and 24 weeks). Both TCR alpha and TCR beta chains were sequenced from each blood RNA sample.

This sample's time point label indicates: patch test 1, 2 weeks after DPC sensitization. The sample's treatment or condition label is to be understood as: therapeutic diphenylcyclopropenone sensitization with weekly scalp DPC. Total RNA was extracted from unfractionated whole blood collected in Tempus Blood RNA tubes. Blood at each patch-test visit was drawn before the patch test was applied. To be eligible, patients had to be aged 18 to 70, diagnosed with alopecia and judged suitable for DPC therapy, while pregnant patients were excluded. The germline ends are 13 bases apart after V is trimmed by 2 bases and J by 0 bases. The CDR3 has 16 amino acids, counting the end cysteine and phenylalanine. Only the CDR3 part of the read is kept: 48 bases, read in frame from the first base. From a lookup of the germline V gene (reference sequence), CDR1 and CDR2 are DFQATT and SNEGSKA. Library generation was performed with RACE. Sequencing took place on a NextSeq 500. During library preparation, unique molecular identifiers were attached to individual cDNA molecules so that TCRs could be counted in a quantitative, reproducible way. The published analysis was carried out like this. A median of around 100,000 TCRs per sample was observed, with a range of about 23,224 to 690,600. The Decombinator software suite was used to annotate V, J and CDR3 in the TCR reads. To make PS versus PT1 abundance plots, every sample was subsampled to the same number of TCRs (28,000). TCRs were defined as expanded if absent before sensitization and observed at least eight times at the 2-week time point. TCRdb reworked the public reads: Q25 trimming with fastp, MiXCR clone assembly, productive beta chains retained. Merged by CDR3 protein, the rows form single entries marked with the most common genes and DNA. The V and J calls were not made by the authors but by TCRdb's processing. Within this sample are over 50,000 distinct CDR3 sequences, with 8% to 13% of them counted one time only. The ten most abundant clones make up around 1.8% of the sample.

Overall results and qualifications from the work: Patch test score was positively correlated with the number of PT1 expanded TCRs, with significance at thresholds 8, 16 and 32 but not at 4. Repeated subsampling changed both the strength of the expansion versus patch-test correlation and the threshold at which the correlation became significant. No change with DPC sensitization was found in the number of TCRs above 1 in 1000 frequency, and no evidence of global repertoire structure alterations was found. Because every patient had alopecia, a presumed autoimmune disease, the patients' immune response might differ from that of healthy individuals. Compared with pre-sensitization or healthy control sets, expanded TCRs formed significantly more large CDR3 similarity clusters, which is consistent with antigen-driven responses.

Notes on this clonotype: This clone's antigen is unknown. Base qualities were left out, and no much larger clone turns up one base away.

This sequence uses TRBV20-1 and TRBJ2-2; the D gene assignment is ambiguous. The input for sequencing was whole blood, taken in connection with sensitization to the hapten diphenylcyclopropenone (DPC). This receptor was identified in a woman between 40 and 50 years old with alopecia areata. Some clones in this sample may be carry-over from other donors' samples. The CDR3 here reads CSARWTGPPNTGELFF. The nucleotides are TGCAGTGCTAGATGGACCGGGCCACCGAACACCGGGGAGCTGTTTTTT.